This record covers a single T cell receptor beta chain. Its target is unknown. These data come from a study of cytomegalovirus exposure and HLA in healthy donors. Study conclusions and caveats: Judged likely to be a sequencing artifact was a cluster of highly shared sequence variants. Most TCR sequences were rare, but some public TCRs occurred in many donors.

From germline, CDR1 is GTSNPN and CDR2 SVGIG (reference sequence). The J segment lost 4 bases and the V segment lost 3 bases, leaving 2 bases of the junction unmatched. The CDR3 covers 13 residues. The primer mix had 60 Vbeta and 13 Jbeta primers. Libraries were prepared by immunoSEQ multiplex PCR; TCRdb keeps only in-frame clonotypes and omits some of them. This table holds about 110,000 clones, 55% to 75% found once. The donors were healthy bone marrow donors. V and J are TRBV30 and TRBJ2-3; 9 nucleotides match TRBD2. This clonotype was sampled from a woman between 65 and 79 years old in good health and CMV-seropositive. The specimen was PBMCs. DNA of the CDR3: TGTGCCTGGAGCGGACTAGCGCCAGATACGCAGTATTTT. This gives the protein CAWSGLAPDTQYF.